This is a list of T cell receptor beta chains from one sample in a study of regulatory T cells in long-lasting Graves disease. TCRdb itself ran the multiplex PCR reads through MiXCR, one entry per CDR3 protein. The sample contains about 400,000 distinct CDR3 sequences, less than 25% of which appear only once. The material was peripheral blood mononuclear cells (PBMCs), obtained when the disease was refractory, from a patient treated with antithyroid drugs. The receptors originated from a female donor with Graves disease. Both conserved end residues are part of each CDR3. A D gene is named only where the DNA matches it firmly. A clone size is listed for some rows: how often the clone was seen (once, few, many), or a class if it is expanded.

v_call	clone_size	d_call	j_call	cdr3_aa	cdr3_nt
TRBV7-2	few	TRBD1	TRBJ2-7	CASSLKGQGAFYEQYF	TGTGCCAGCAGTCTGAAGGGACAGGGGGCTTTCTACGAGCAGTACTTC
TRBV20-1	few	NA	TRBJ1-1	CSARVGLNTEAFF	TGCAGTGCTAGAGTCGGGCTTAACACTGAAGCTTTCTTT
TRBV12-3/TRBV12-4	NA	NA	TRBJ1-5	CASSLIGTNSNQPQHF	TGTGCCAGCAGTTTAATAGGCACAAATAGCAATCAGCCCCAGCATTTT
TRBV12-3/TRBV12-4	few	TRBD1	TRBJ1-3	CASPGQGENTIYF	TGTGCCAGCCCGGGACAGGGGGAAAACACCATATATTTT
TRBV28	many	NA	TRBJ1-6	CASNPGRTENNSPLHF	TGTGCCAGCAACCCAGGCCGGACCGAAAATAATTCACCCCTCCACTTT
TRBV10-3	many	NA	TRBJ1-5	CAISEQGFNQPQHF	TGTGCCATCAGTGAACAGGGCTTCAATCAGCCCCAGCATTTT
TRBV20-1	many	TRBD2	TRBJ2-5	CSGEGPQETQYF	TGCAGTGGGGAGGGTCCCCAAGAGACCCAGTACTTC
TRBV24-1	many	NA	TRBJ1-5	CATSASGLGNQPQHF	TGTGCCACCAGTGCGTCAGGGTTAGGCAATCAGCCCCAGCATTTT
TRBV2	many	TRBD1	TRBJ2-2	CASTDPMTGRSSGTGELFF	TGTGCCAGCACCGACCCGATGACAGGGCGGTCTTCGGGAACCGGGGAGCTGTTTTTT
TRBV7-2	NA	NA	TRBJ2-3	CASSRPGGLSSTDTQYF	TGTGCCAGCAGCCGTCCGGGTGGGCTTTCTAGCACAGATACGCAGTATTTT
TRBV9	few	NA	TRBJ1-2	CASSVSTEPNYGYTF	TGTGCCAGCAGCGTCTCGACAGAGCCTAACTATGGCTACACCTTC
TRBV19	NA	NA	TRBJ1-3	CASSIRVARSGNTIYF	TGTGCCAGTAGTATCCGGGTGGCCCGCTCTGGAAACACCATATATTTT
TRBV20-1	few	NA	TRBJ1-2	CSARDYGGAGYTF	TGCAGTGCTAGAGATTATGGGGGCGCTGGCTACACCTTC
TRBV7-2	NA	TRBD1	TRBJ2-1	CASSSDRDDNEQFF	TGTGCCAGCAGCTCGGACAGGGACGACAATGAGCAGTTCTTC
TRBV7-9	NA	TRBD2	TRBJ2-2	CASSPTLGYSGINTGELFF	TGTGCCAGCAGCCCAACTCTGGGGTATAGCGGGATTAACACCGGGGAGCTGTTTTTT